This is a list of T cell receptor beta chains from one sample in a study of T-cell reconstitution after alpha-beta-depleted transplantation in children. TCRdb recomputed calls from the PCR reads with MiXCR, one row per CDR3 protein. The sample contains over 150,000 distinct CDR3 sequences, around 10% of which appear only once. The source was PBMCs, collected before TCRalphabeta/CD19-depleted stem cell transplant. These receptor sequences come from a boy between 2 and 10 years old with acute myeloid leukemia, due to receive a stem cell transplant. Both conserved end residues are part of each CDR3. Fields, in order: CDR3 DNA, CDR3 protein, D gene, J gene, V gene, clone size. The D gene is left open where the match is weak. Size tells how often a clone was seen (once, few, many) or the class of an expanded clone, and some rows leave it out.

CDR3 DNA: TGTGCCACCCGATACTCGGGGGTTGGCACCGGGGAGCTGTTTTTT
CDR3 protein: CATRYSGVGTGELFF
D gene: .
J gene: TRBJ2-2
V gene: TRBV27
clone size: many

CDR3 DNA: TGCAGTGCTGGCCCGGGACTACCCGGGGAGACCCAGTACTTC
CDR3 protein: CSAGPGLPGETQYF
D gene: TRBD2
J gene: TRBJ2-5
V gene: TRBV20-1
clone size: many

CDR3 DNA: TGCGCCAGCTACCTTGAGACAGGGATAGATACGCAGTATTTT
CDR3 protein: CASYLETGIDTQYF
D gene: TRBD1
J gene: TRBJ2-3
V gene: TRBV5-1
clone size: many

CDR3 DNA: TGCGCCAGCAGACCGGAACCTCTAGGGCTGACAGATACGCAGTATTTT
CDR3 protein: CASRPEPLGLTDTQYF
D gene: .
J gene: TRBJ2-3
V gene: TRBV5-1
clone size: many

CDR3 DNA: TGTGCCTTCAGCGCCCAAGGGGGACAGGGTGGTAGCAATCAGCCCCAGCATTTT
CDR3 protein: CAFSAQGGQGGSNQPQHF
D gene: TRBD1
J gene: TRBJ1-5
V gene: TRBV2
clone size: .

CDR3 DNA: TGTGCCAGCAGCTTAGGGTGGGGTTTTGCGGGCGGGGAGCTGTTTTTT
CDR3 protein: CASSLGWGFAGGELFF
D gene: .
J gene: TRBJ2-2
V gene: TRBV11-2
clone size: few

CDR3 DNA: TGCAGCGTTCCGACAGGGAACACCGGGGAGCTGTTTTTT
CDR3 protein: CSVPTGNTGELFF
D gene: .
J gene: TRBJ2-2
V gene: TRBV29-1
clone size: .

CDR3 DNA: TGTGCCAGCAGCTTGCAAGAACATGGCTACACCTTC
CDR3 protein: CASSLQEHGYTF
D gene: .
J gene: TRBJ1-2
V gene: TRBV7-9
clone size: few

CDR3 DNA: TGTGCCAGCAGCTACCGTGACACCGGGGAGCTGTTTTTT
CDR3 protein: CASSYRDTGELFF
D gene: .
J gene: TRBJ2-2
V gene: TRBV3-1
clone size: many

CDR3 DNA: TGTGCCAGCAGCGTAGACGGGACAGGGAGTGAAAAACTGTTTTTT
CDR3 protein: CASSVDGTGSEKLFF
D gene: TRBD1
J gene: TRBJ1-4
V gene: TRBV9
clone size: many

CDR3 DNA: TGTGCCAGCAGCAATCCTAGCGGGGGGCTGAGCTCCTACAATGAGCAGTTCTTC
CDR3 protein: CASSNPSGGLSSYNEQFF
D gene: TRBD2
J gene: TRBJ2-1
V gene: TRBV7-6
clone size: .

CDR3 DNA: TGCAGTGCTCCAAGCGGGGGGATAAGTACAGATACGCAGTATTTT
CDR3 protein: CSAPSGGISTDTQYF
D gene: TRBD2
J gene: TRBJ2-3
V gene: TRBV20-1
clone size: many

CDR3 DNA: TGTGCCAGTCGGCCGACGGCAGGCAATTATGGCTACACCTTC
CDR3 protein: CASRPTAGNYGYTF
D gene: .
J gene: TRBJ1-2
V gene: TRBV6-1
clone size: many

CDR3 DNA: TGTGCCAGCAGCCAAGTGGGACTGCACTACAATGAGCAGTTCTTC
CDR3 protein: CASSQVGLHYNEQFF
D gene: .
J gene: TRBJ2-1
V gene: TRBV14
clone size: many

CDR3 DNA: TGCGCCAGCAGCCAAGGGGGGCTATACAATGAGCAGTTCTTC
CDR3 protein: CASSQGGLYNEQFF
D gene: .
J gene: TRBJ2-1
V gene: TRBV4-1
clone size: .

CDR3 DNA: TGCAGTGCTAGAGATTCCGTAATTGAGCAGTTCTTC
CDR3 protein: CSARDSVIEQFF
D gene: .
J gene: TRBJ2-1
V gene: TRBV20-1
clone size: many

CDR3 DNA: TGCGCCAGCAGCCCCACGGTAGTCAACACCGGGGAGCTGTTTTTT
CDR3 protein: CASSPTVVNTGELFF
D gene: .
J gene: TRBJ2-2
V gene: TRBV5-1
clone size: many

CDR3 DNA: TGTGCCAGCAGCGAGACTAGCGGGAGACTCAATGAGCAGTTCTTC
CDR3 protein: CASSETSGRLNEQFF
D gene: TRBD2
J gene: TRBJ2-1
V gene: TRBV9
clone size: many

CDR3 DNA: TGTGCCAGCACCCACGGGAGGCTACGGGGGGGCGGCGAGACCCAGTACTTC
CDR3 protein: CASTHGRLRGGGETQYF
D gene: TRBD2
J gene: TRBJ2-5
V gene: TRBV6-1
clone size: many

CDR3 DNA: TGCGCCAGCACCGCAGACGGCTCTGCTGGCTACACCTTC
CDR3 protein: CASTADGSAGYTF
D gene: .
J gene: TRBJ1-2
V gene: TRBV5-1
clone size: many

CDR3 DNA: TGTGCCAGCAGTTACTCTGGCAGGGTTTCAGATACGCAGTATTTT
CDR3 protein: CASSYSGRVSDTQYF
D gene: .
J gene: TRBJ2-3
V gene: TRBV6-5
clone size: many

CDR3 DNA: TGTGCCACCAGTGACCATACAGGGGATAACAATCAGCCCCAGCATTTT
CDR3 protein: CATSDHTGDNNQPQHF
D gene: TRBD1
J gene: TRBJ1-5
V gene: TRBV24-1
clone size: many

CDR3 DNA: TGTGCCAGCAGCCCTCGGGCTAGCGGGGGGGGTGAGACCCAGTACTTC
CDR3 protein: CASSPRASGGGETQYF
D gene: TRBD2
J gene: TRBJ2-5
V gene: TRBV9
clone size: many